This T cell receptor (beta chain) was sequenced during a study of graft-versus-host responses after intestinal transplantation. Study-level background: Following induction with anti-thymocyte globulin, all recipients were given tacrolimus and steroids for about three years. Study outcomes and limitations: GvH clones surfaced in recipient marrow, some emerging earlier in ileum or blood.

Concerning this clone: The antigen remains undetermined.

Germline CDR1 and CDR2: SGHVT and SQSDAQ. The CDR3 totals 15 residues. The V end lost 5 bases, the J end lost 2 bases, and 16 bases lay between the germline ends. Using immunoSEQ multiplex PCR, the repertoire was profiled, and TCRdb retains in-frame clones only, with some absent. This table has fewer than 150,000 clones, approximately 90% appearing once. The specimen comprised unstimulated CD4+ T cells sorted from spleen or lymph node cells, sampled before intestinal transplant. The clonotype comes from a human donor who received an intestinal transplant. The chain recombines TRBV7-4 with TRBJ2-7; tentatively, D is TRBD1 or TRBD2 (6 bases each). The CDR3 DNA is TGTGCCAGCAGCGTGCGGGACACACTAACCTACGAGCAGTACTTC. Its protein is CASSVRDTLTYEQYF.